Included here is one T cell receptor (beta chain) sequence, with context. This clone was seen a single time. The specificity of this receptor is unknown. There are no base qualities to consult, and no much larger clone falls within one base. Inclusion was restricted to participants for whom at least one PBMC sample before ART initiation and at least two post-ART samples were available. All participants with HIV were treated in the United States of America. Before DNA extraction, cryopreserved samples of roughly 1-10 million PBMC were thawed and washed. At the time of the earliest PBMC sample for each participant with HIV, ages ranged from about 23 to 60 years. Each participant contributed PBMC samples from 1-4 timepoints before ART initiation and 2-8 timepoints after ART initiation, with a median of 7 samples. Serial HIV viral load, CD4+ T-cell count, ART history and demographic data were obtained for every participant. Using a Qiagen kit on a QIAcube, genomic DNA was extracted from unsorted PBMC, with samples processed in batches of 12.

The data were obtained in a study of long-term antiretroviral therapy in people with HIV (dated by TCRdb to 2022 to 2024). In the study overall: The earliest samples were collected approximately a decade before the 2015 WHO recommendation for immediate ART, a period when ART was typically delayed until CD4 counts fell. A retrospective serial study tested whether ART initiation and durable HIV suppression were associated with changes in peripheral blood TRB repertoire composition and diversity. From 25 to 30 adults with confirmed HIV infection, the cohort provided approximately 190 cryopreserved PBMC samples, gathered serially across a mean of around six years (range 1-12). Of the roughly 30 participants with HIV, approximately twelve were female. No cross-contamination during QIAcube processing turned up in test extractions that ran a monoclonal T-cell line alongside around 32 polyclonal samples.

The paper as a whole reports these results and caveats: Inferences about post-ART repertoire changes are limited because no data were available on ART adherence, viral resistance or therapy changes. Unsorted PBMC were profiled instead of sorted CD4+ and CD8+ T cells because pre-ART samples had limited cell numbers. At every time point, the repertoire was dominated by expanded TRB clones first identified before ART initiation, although this dominance fluctuated and, in many PLHIV, declined after ART. The samples were dated from about 2003 to 2017, and the ART regimens that were used may be less effective than current ART regimens. ART initiation was associated with a significant increase in TRB diversity, but diversity stayed significantly below transplant donor controls even after long-term ART. CDR3 length ranges in HIV repertoires were narrower than in controls, and network structure suggested an antigen-experienced repertoire with only a slight naive shift after ART. Owing to limited PBMC availability, only the TCR beta chain was sequenced, without alpha chain pairing.

The immunoSEQ hsTCRB v3.0 assay was used at survey level resolution for TRB variable region sequencing. TRB sequencing targeted a depth of about 40,000-55,000 T-cell genomes per sample. TRB libraries were pooled and sequenced on an Illumina MiSeq using a v3 150-cycle kit. In the paper's pipeline: Repertoire analysis was run in R within a reproducible Nextflow workflow that covered QC, data transformation and analysis. LymphoSeq2, an R package for exploring AIRR-Seq data, was used to implement the custom analyses. A few samples that yielded fewer than 5000 total TRB sequences were excluded, so that 200 or so HIV repertoires were analyzed. Among the approximately 180 retained HIV repertoires, about 60 were collected before ART initiation and fewer than 150 were collected after ART initiation. Each repertoire was downsampled to 5000 TRB nucleotide sequences, and summary statistics were averaged across 100 downsampling iterations. The analysis kept only TRB sequences whose CDR3 regions were at least seven amino acids long. Two measures captured diversity: a Shannon entropy-derived clonality score and the Gini coefficient. Repertoire networks linked the top 5000 CDR3 amino acid sequences whenever two sequences differed by an edit distance of one. For TRB CDR3 amino acid sequences, antigen specificity groups and MHC restriction were predicted with GLIPH2. Known CMV, EBV, HIV or tissue antigen associations were flagged by matching CDR3 amino acid sequences against VDJdb and McPAS-TCR. Pre-ART, post-ART and control groups were compared with Wilcoxon signed-rank tests and Holm-Bonferroni correction. Here the immuneACCESS table is served through TCRdb, limited to in-frame sequences with V and J called. Missing clones are a known gap in these copies; in checked studies unresolved V genes cover under half, and the rest lacks a known reason. V and J calls and clone size are given by that table; D and trimming were obtained from the DNA. The sample table holds roughly 38,000 clones, of which approximately 85% were seen once. Over 10% of the sample is taken by the ten largest.

The CDR3 numbers 13 residues from cysteine through phenylalanine. Of the read, only the CDR3 DNA is kept; its 39 bases are in frame from base 1. As encoded in the germline V gene, CDR1 is SGHDN while CDR2 is FVKESK. V sheds 5 bases and J sheds 3 bases, leaving 9 bases between their ends. Recombination connected TRBV14 to TRBJ2-3, with the D gene not clear enough to name. The material sequenced was unsorted PBMCs, taken 0.3 years after starting antiretroviral therapy. This TCR was recovered from a man aged 18 to 30 with HIV. This receptor has the CDR3 CASSNHFTDTQYF. At the DNA level, the sequence is TGTGCCAGCAGCAACCACTTTACAGATACGCAGTATTTT.